The sequence of this T cell receptor (beta chain) was determined in a study of CXCR3-negative and CXCR3-positive naive CD8 T cells (dated by TCRdb to between 2019 and 2020). As for the study more broadly: In total, some 140 million TRB reads were obtained, which works out to roughly 1.5 +/- 0.3 million reads per library. The diversity and physicochemical repertoire analyses included more than nine donors pooled from two independent experiments. The TRBV-TRBJ cluster analysis covered naive subsets from roughly five donors and memory cells from 3 donors. What the research found in general, with its limitations: Comparably high repertoire diversity was found in both naive subsets, whereas much lower repertoire diversity was found in memory CD8+ T cells. Surface CD5, linked to self-reactivity in mice, was comparable between naive subsets; TCR interaction strength was therefore also inferred from TRB CDR3 physicochemical properties. TRB CDR3s from CXCR3-positive naive cells showed higher hydrophobicity (lower Kidera factor 4), lower energy, and higher strength and volume indices than CXCR3-negative naive cells. Within the same donor, TRBV-TRBJ usage looked similar between naive CXCR3-negative and CXCR3-positive cells, but memory cells had distinct patterns. Because CXCR3 expression was partially decreased after cryopreservation, freshly isolated PBMCs were used for most assays.

In the case of this clonotype: The antigen this receptor binds is unknown.

Each CD8+ T cell subset was flow-sorted in triplicate, with approximately 300,000 cells per subset placed directly into RLT lysis buffer. To keep memory contaminants out, a stringent definition of naive CD8+ T cells was applied: CD45RO-CCR7+CD27+CD95-. Standard density gradient centrifugation was used to isolate peripheral blood mononuclear cells from buffy coats. A FACSAria III was used to flow-sort naive CXCR3-negative and CXCR3-positive CD8+ T cells. Total RNA was extracted from sorted cells using an RNeasy Mini Kit. Sequenced on a NextSeq 550. The Human TCR Profiling Kit (MiLaboratory) was used to make UMI-labeled 5' RACE TRB cDNA libraries. cDNA synthesis used the entire amount of extracted RNA, and PCR amplification then used the entire amount of cDNA produced. Libraries were prepared in parallel with an identical number of PCR cycles. As for the original processing: With a requirement of at least two reads per UMI, MIGEC and MiXCR extracted about 52,000 +/- 9,100 unique UMI-labeled TRB cDNA molecules per library. On average, roughly 40,000 +/- 10,000 functional in-frame TRB CDR3 nucleotide clonotypes lacking stop codons were found per library. After downsampling to 5000 UMI-labeled TRB molecules per sample, diversity metrics such as normalized Shannon-Wiener and Chao1 were calculated in VDJtools. For the central five CDR3 residues, VDJtools calculated physicochemical properties weighted by clonotype size, namely interaction energy, strength, volume and Kidera factor 4. After the reads were reprocessed by TCRdb, one entry was made per CDR3 protein sequence, with no DNA. TCRdb assigned the V and J calls; the authors' analysis was not used. This sample's table lists over 150,000 distinct CDR3 sequences. The ten biggest clones cover less than 0.55% of the sample.

CDR1 and CDR2 (DFQATT, SNEGSKA) derive from the germline V gene (reference sequence). The CDR3 runs 15 residues from the cysteine to the phenylalanine. The DNA is not on file. The sequenced sample was naive CXCR3+ CD8+ T cells from blood. Interpreted using the paper, the cell subset or site label stands for: CD45RO-CCR7+CD27+CD95- naive CD8+ T cells expressing CXCR3 (TNR3+). This chain joins TRBV20-1 to TRBJ2-7; TCRdb selects TRBD1, and the lack of DNA leaves this call unchecked. This TCR was recovered from a human donor in good health. Some clones in this sample may be carry-over from other donors' samples. The CDR3 loop reads CSARAPQDNPYEQYF.